This T cell receptor (beta chain) was observed in a study of regulatory T cells in long-lasting Graves disease. Germline lookup yields CDR1 DFQATT and CDR2 SNEGSKA (reference sequence). The trim removed 5 bases at V and 2 bases at J, leaving 7 bases unmatched. The CDR3 length is 15 residues. Sequencing libraries for TCR beta were prepared with iRepertoire HTBI primers and Arm-PCR of CDR3 regions. TCRdb ran MiXCR on the multiplex PCR reads and lists one entry per CDR3 protein. In the table there are 450,000 or so distinct CDR3 sequences, less than 25% of which are singletons. The time point is: persistent/refractory GD, antithyroid drugs over 5 years with positive TRAb. Following extraction of RNA from PBMCs, that RNA was used to make the TCR library. Peripheral blood, at roughly 8.4 milliliters, went into EDTA tubes.

This sequence was found in a female donor with Graves disease. The starting material was peripheral blood mononuclear cells (PBMCs), obtained when the disease was refractory, from a patient treated with antithyroid drugs. This chain connects TRBV20-1 to TRBJ1-3, with 9 bases identical to TRBD1. CDR3 protein: CSADPGTGTGNTIYF. The DNA of the CDR3 is TGCAGTGCTGATCCCGGGACAGGGACTGGAAACACCATATATTTT.